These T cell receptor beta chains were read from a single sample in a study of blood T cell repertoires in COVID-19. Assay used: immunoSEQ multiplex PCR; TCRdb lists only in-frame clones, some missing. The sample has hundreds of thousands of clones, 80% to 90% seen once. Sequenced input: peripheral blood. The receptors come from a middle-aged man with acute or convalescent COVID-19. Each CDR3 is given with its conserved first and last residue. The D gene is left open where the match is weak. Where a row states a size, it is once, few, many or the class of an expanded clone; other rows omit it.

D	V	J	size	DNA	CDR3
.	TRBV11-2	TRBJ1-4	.	TGTGCCAGCAGCTTAACGGGATCGGCAACTAATGAAAAACTGTTTTTT	CASSLTGSATNEKLFF
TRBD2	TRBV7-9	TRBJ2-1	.	TGTGCCAACGACATACCGGGACTAGCGGGAGTAAAAGGTACTGAGCAGTTCTTC	CANDIPGLAGVKGTEQFF
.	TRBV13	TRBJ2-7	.	TGTGCCAGCAGCTTTTACAGGGAGCTCTTACGGGAGCAGTACTTC	CASSFYRELLREQYF
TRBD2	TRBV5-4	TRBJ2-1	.	TGTGCCAGCAGCCTAACTAGCGAGAATGAGCAGTTCTTC	CASSLTSENEQFF
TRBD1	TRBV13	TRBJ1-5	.	TGTGCCAGCAGCTTAGCAGGGCAGGGGGTTCAGCCCCAGCATTTT	CASSLAGQGVQPQHF
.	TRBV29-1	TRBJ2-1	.	TGCAGCGTCTTTTTGGGCGGGCTAGAGCAGTTCTTC	CSVFLGGLEQFF
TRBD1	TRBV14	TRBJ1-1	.	TGTGCCAGCAGCCTCCGGACAGGGGGTCAAACTGAAGCTTTCTTT	CASSLRTGGQTEAFF
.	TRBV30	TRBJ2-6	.	TGTGCCTGGAGCGTACTCCTAAGAGACAGCCTCTGGGCCAACGTCCTGACTTTC	CAWSVLLRDSLWANVLTF
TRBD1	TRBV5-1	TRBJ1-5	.	TGCGCCAGCAGCTTGGGCGAGGGACAGGGGGATGGTCAGCCCCAGCATTTT	CASSLGEGQGDGQPQHF
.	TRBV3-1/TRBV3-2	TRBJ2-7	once	TGTGCCAGCAGCCAAGATCCCTCACCACCTCGGGAGCAGTACTTC	CASSQDPSPPREQYF
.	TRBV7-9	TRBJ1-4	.	TGTGCCAGCATGCGAGTCGCAACTAATGAAAAACTGTTTTTT	CASMRVATNEKLFF
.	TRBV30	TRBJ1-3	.	TGTGCCTGGGAGCTCTCTGGAAACACCATATATTTT	CAWELSGNTIYF
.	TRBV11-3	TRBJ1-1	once	TGTGCCAGCAGCTTAGGCGGAGGATTGAACACTGAAGCTTTCTTT	CASSLGGGLNTEAFF
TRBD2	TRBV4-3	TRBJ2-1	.	TGCGCCAGCAGCCAAGGAGGGCTAGCGGGAGGGCCGTGGAATGAGCAGTTCTTC	CASSQGGLAGGPWNEQFF
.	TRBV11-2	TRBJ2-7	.	TGTGCCAGCAGTCTCACCAGGGGTGGCGAGCAGTACTTC	CASSLTRGGEQYF
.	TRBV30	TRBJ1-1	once	TGTGCCTGGAGTGCGTATCCCGGGATTATGAACACTGAAGCTTTCTTT	CAWSAYPGIMNTEAFF
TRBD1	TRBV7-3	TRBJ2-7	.	TGTGCCAGCAGCGCGGGACAGGGGGGGTTCTACGAGCAGTACTTC	CASSAGQGGFYEQYF
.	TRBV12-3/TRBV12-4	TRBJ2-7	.	TGTGCCAGCAGTCCCGCAGGCCGGGGTGGGCAGTACTTC	CASSPAGRGGQYF
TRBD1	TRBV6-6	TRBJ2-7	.	TGTGCCAGCAGTCCGACCGACAGGGGGGAGTACTTC	CASSPTDRGEYF
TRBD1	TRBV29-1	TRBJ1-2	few	TGCAGCGTTGGGGGGGACAGGGAAGCGACCTTC	CSVGGDREATF
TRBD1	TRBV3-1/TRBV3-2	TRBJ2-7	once	TGTGCCAGCAGCCAAGGCCCGGGACAGAGGGAGCAGTACTTC	CASSQGPGQREQYF
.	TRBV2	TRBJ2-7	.	TGTGCCAGCAGCCAGGACATCTACGAGCAGTACTTC	CASSQDIYEQYF
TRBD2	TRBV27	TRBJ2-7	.	TGTGCCAGCAGTTTAGGCGGGGGGGTTCCCTACGAGCAGTACTTC	CASSLGGGVPYEQYF
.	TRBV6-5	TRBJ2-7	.	TGTGCCAGCAGGACTCCTACAGGGTTCTACGAGCAGTACTTC	CASRTPTGFYEQYF
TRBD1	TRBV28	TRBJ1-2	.	TGTGCCAGCAGTTCCCGGGACAGGGGGGATGGCTACACCTTC	CASSSRDRGDGYTF
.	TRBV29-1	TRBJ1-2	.	TGCAGCGTGACTCGGGATAGCTATGGCTACACCTTC	CSVTRDSYGYTF
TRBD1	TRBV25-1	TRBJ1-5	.	TGTGCCAGCAGTGCAGCCGGGACAGGAAGAAATCAGCCCCAGCATTTT	CASSAAGTGRNQPQHF
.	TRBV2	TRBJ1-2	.	TGTGCCAGCAGCGGACAGAGGGTCTATGGCTACACCTTC	CASSGQRVYGYTF
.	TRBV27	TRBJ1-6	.	TGTGCCAGCACCTCTTATGGAGCTACCTATAATTCACCCCTCCACTTT	CASTSYGATYNSPLHF
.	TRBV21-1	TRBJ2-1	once	TGTGCCAGCATCAGACTAGACACGAGTTACAATGAGCAGTTCTTC	CASIRLDTSYNEQFF
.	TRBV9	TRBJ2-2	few	TGTGCCAGCAGCGTAGATAACACCTACACCGGGGAGCTGTTTTTT	CASSVDNTYTGELFF
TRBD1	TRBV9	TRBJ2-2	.	TGTGCCAGCAGCGTAGGACAGGGGTTTTCGACCGGGGAGCTGTTTTTT	CASSVGQGFSTGELFF
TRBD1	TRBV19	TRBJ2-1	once	TGTGCCAGTAGTATAGGGGACAGGATATACAATGAGCAGTTCTTC	CASSIGDRIYNEQFF
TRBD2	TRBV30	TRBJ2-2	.	TGTGCCTGGAACCGACTAGCGGGTAACACCGGGGAGCTGTTTTTT	CAWNRLAGNTGELFF
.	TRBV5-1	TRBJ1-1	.	TGCGCCAGCAGCCCACGGGGGGGACCCGCTGAAGCTTTCTTT	CASSPRGGPAEAFF
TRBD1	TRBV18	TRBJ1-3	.	TGTGCCAGCTCCCCGATCCGGGGACAGACCTCTGGAAACACCATATATTTT	CASSPIRGQTSGNTIYF
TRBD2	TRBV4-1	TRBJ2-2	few	TGCGCCAGCAGCCAAGATGATCGGGTAGCGGGGGCTACCGGGGAGCTGTTTTTT	CASSQDDRVAGATGELFF
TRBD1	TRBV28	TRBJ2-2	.	TGTGCCAGCAGTTTATGGGGCCGGACAGGGGGCGACACCGGGGAGCTGTTTTTT	CASSLWGRTGGDTGELFF
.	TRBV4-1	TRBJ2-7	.	TGCGCCAGCAGCCTGGCGGGGACCGAGCAGTACTTC	CASSLAGTEQYF
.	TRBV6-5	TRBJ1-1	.	TGTGCCAGTCGTCGGGGGTTTGGCACTGAAGCTTTCTTT	CASRRGFGTEAFF
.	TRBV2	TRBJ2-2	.	TGTGCCAGTCTGACAGGATACACCGGGGAGCTGTTTTTT	CASLTGYTGELFF
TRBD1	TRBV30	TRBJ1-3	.	TGTGCCTGGAACCCCAAGGGGGCAGGAAACACCATATATTTT	CAWNPKGAGNTIYF
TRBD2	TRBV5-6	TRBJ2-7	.	TGTGCCAGCAGCCTGGAGCGGGAGTGGTACGAGCAGTACTTC	CASSLEREWYEQYF
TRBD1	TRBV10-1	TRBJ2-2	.	TGCGCCAGCAGACTGAGGAGGACAGGATTCTCGAACACCGGGGAGCTGTTTTTT	CASRLRRTGFSNTGELFF
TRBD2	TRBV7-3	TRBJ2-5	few	TGTGCCAGCAGCACATCCGGGACTAGCGGACAAGAGACCCAGTACTTC	CASSTSGTSGQETQYF
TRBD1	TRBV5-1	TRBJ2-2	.	TGCGCCAGCAGCTTGGGGCAGGGGGCAGTCGGGGAGCTGTTTTTT	CASSLGQGAVGELFF
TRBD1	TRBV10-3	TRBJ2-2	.	TGTGCCACAACGCTGACAGGGGCGGGCACCGGGGAGCTGTTTTTT	CATTLTGAGTGELFF
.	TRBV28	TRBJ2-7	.	TGTGCCAGCAGTTTATCATCGGGTTGGGTCGAGCAGTACTTC	CASSLSSGWVEQYF
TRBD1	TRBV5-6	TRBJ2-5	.	TGTGCCAGCAGCAGAACAGGGGGCGCGGGAGAGACCCAGTACTTC	CASSRTGGAGETQYF
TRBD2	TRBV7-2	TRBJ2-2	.	TGTGCCAGCAGCGAAACCGGGACTAGCGGTGGGGAGCTGTTTTTT	CASSETGTSGGELFF
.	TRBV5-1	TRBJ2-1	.	TGCGCCAGCAGCTTTGACATACACAATGAGCAGTTCTTC	CASSFDIHNEQFF
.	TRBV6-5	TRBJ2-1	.	TGTGCCTCGTTGAGCGGAAACTCCTACAATGAGCAGTTCTTC	CASLSGNSYNEQFF
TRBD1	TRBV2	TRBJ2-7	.	TGTGCCAGCGGACAGGGGTTCAACGAGCAGTACTTC	CASGQGFNEQYF